A selection of T cell receptor beta chains follows, all from one sample in a study of cytomegalovirus exposure and HLA in healthy donors. This table comes from immunoSEQ multiplex PCR, and its TCRdb copy is limited to in-frame clones, with some not included. The profile shows about 190,000 clones, roughly 80% of them singletons. Sample: PBMCs. The receptors originated from a male donor in good health and CMV-seronegative. Both conserved end residues are part of each CDR3. D genes are given only for firm matches. The size field is filled for only some rows; it gives once, few, many or a size class.

d_call j_call v_call clone_size cdr3_length cdr3_aa cdr3_nt
NA TRBJ2-5 TRBV6-1 NA 12 CASSLNRETQYF TGTGCCAGCAGTCTGAATAGAGAGACCCAGTACTTC
TRBD2 TRBJ2-7 TRBV6-5 NA 16 CASSYSTTSGNYEQYF TGTGCCAGCAGTTACTCGACTACTAGCGGGAATTACGAGCAGTACTTC
TRBD2 TRBJ2-7 TRBV5-4 NA 17 CASSSPGGTSGAYEQYF TGTGCCAGCAGCTCGCCAGGGGGGACTAGCGGGGCCTACGAGCAGTACTTC
TRBD1 TRBJ2-2 TRBV28 NA 15 CASRPGTGGSGELFF TGTGCCAGCAGGCCCGGGACAGGGGGTTCCGGGGAGCTGTTTTTT
NA TRBJ2-2 TRBV30 NA 12 CAWSPFTGELFF TGTGCCTGGAGTCCGTTCACCGGGGAGCTGTTTTTT
TRBD1 TRBJ2-7 TRBV6-5 NA 14 CASSLSDRVGEQYF TGTGCCAGCAGTCTATCCGACAGGGTCGGCGAGCAGTACTTC
NA TRBJ2-6 TRBV28 NA 16 CASSLWGGTGANVLTF TGTGCCAGCAGTTTATGGGGGGGAACTGGGGCCAACGTCCTGACTTTC
TRBD1 TRBJ2-2 TRBV5-4 NA 17 CASSDRTGGTVAGELFF TGTGCCAGCAGCGATCGAACAGGGGGGACGGTAGCCGGGGAGCTGTTTTTT
NA TRBJ2-2 TRBV7-9 NA 13 CASRSQNTGELFF TGTGCCAGCAGATCACAGAACACCGGGGAGCTGTTTTTT
TRBD1 TRBJ2-1 TRBV2 NA 13 CASSGPGGIEQFF TGTGCCAGCAGTGGTCCAGGGGGCATTGAGCAGTTCTTC
TRBD1 TRBJ1-1 TRBV27 NA 15 CASGDRAVMNTEAFF TGTGCCAGCGGGGACAGGGCGGTCATGAACACTGAAGCTTTCTTT
NA TRBJ1-2 TRBV5-6 few 13 CASSPGPAVGYTF TGTGCCAGCAGCCCAGGGCCAGCCGTGGGCTACACCTTC
TRBD1 TRBJ2-7 TRBV5-4 NA 13 CASSRPGGDEQYF TGTGCCAGCAGCCGCCCAGGGGGCGACGAGCAGTACTTC
NA TRBJ1-1 TRBV6-1 once 13 CASTGDPNTEAFF TGTGCCAGCACCGGAGATCCGAACACTGAAGCTTTCTTT
NA TRBJ2-7 TRBV4-3 NA 13 CASSQDRVGEQYF TGCGCCAGCAGCCAAGACAGGGTAGGCGAGCAGTACTTC
NA TRBJ1-1 TRBV18 NA 13 CASLQGSWTEAFF TGTGCCAGCTTACAGGGCAGTTGGACTGAAGCTTTCTTT
TRBD2 TRBJ2-7 TRBV6-1 NA 14 CASMAGVGGYEQYF TGTGCCAGCATGGCGGGGGTGGGGGGTTACGAGCAGTACTTC
TRBD2 TRBJ2-5 TRBV4-3 once 15 CASSQQTSGQETQYF TGCGCCAGCAGCCAGCAGACTAGCGGCCAAGAGACCCAGTACTTC
TRBD1 TRBJ1-2 TRBV10-3 NA 14 CAIRWTGANYGYTF TGTGCCATCCGTTGGACAGGGGCTAACTATGGCTACACCTTC
TRBD1 TRBJ2-7 TRBV10-3 NA 15 CAISNLQGNYEEQYF TGTGCCATTTCCAACTTACAGGGGAACTACGAGGAGCAGTACTTC
TRBD2 TRBJ2-2 TRBV4-3 NA 18 CASSQDLGLAANTGELFF TGCGCCAGCAGCCAAGATCTGGGGCTAGCGGCGAACACCGGGGAGCTGTTTTTT